These 4 T cell receptor beta chains were all obtained from the same sample, sequenced in a study of shared clonotypes between healthy human individuals. Clones were read by immunoSEQ multiplex PCR, and TCRdb kept only the in-frame ones, dropping some. Of some 1.5 million clones listed, 95% to 99% are singletons. Sequenced input: naive CD4+ T cells sorted from blood. Specified subset: CD45RA+ positively selected. These receptors all come from a man under 40 in good health.

The gene calls are TRBV6-5 and TRBJ2-3; no clear D gene. The ends were cut back, 5 bases at V and 1 base at J, with 7 bases in the middle. This CDR3 is 13 amino acids long. Per the germline V gene, CDR1 is MNHEY and CDR2 is SVGAGI. In nucleotides, the CDR3 is TGTGCCAGCAGTCAGAGCGGCACAGATACGCAGTATTTT. Its protein product is CASSQSGTDTQYF.

The chain carries TRBV5-1 and TRBJ2-1, with 7 nucleotides matching TRBD2. CDR1 and CDR2 from the germline V gene are SGHRS and YFSETQ. This CDR3 is built from 16 residues. The V and J ends lost 6 bases and 4 bases, in that order; junction bases with no gene match: 13. In DNA, the CDR3 is TGCGCCAGCATTCCGGGCGGGAGCCCGTTATACAATGAGCAGTTCTTC. It translates to CASIPGGSPLYNEQFF. Drawing the rest from reference TRBV5-1 and TRBJ2-1, the complete variable domain is KAGVTQTPRYLIKTRGQQVTLSCSPISGHRSVSWYQQTPGQGLQFLFEYFSETQRNKGNFPGRFSGRQFSNSRSEMNVSTLELGDSALYLCASIPGGSPLYNEQFFGPGTRLTVL.

The chain has TRBV30 and TRBJ2-1; 9 bases line up with TRBD2. The CDR3 runs to 13 residues. Germline trimming cut 3 bases from V and 7 bases from J; bases unmatched to any gene: 4. CDR1 is GTSNPN, CDR2 SVGIG, per germline (reference sequence). The CDR3 is CAWRVAGGNEQFF. The CDR3 nucleotides read TGTGCCTGGAGAGTCGCGGGGGGGAATGAGCAGTTCTTC.

As concerns this clone: Germline is not matched at one junction end, which may reflect a read error. The genes are TRBV30 and TRBJ2-3, with 10 bases aligning to TRBD2. The CDR3 is 14 residues long. Germline loops: CDR1 GTSNPN, CDR2 SVGIG (reference sequence). This chain's CDR3 is CAWGVSGRTDTQYF. CDR3 bases: TGTGCCTGGGGTGTTAGCGGGAGGACAGATACGCAGTATTTT.